This T cell receptor (beta chain) originates from a study of blood T cell repertoires in COVID-19. Method: immunoSEQ multiplex PCR; TCRdb's copy keeps in-frame clones and lacks some. The data contain 200,000 to 250,000 clones, roughly 90% of them seen just once; the ten biggest clones take up around 2.9%. Germline loops: CDR1 SGHRS, CDR2 YFSETQ. Trimming cost V 5 bases and J 0 bases, with 10 bases left between them. CDR3 length equals 14 residues. The sequence derives from a woman aged 55 to 70 with acute or convalescent COVID-19. The chain links TRBV5-1 to TRBJ2-3; possible D gene TRBD2, 5 bases. Specimen: peripheral blood. CDR3 sequence reads: CASRSGASTDTQYF. The CDR3 DNA follows: TGCGCCAGCAGGAGCGGAGCTAGCACAGATACGCAGTATTTT.